Listed here is a single T cell receptor (beta chain). Its antigen is currently unknown. The iRepertoire nested amplicon-rescue multiplex PCR amplified TCR alpha and beta CDR3s from RNA. Tissue mRNA or PBMC total RNA, about 85-400 ng, went into one-step reverse transcription and amplification. One entry per CDR3 protein, called by TCRdb with MiXCR from the multiplex PCR reads. The sample lists more than 350,000 distinct CDR3 sequences; less than 50% were seen once. This specimen belongs to a study of glioma-infiltrating T cells. About the study: Blood libraries targeted about 4- to 11-fold coverage of some 980,000 T cells. General study points: Patients with low tissue-blood divergence carried a signature set of shared blood CDR3 motifs.

This CDR3 has 15 amino acids. V shed 2 bases and J shed 3 bases, with 17 bases lying between them. Germline CDR1 DFQATT, CDR2 SNEGSKA (reference sequence). The TCR comes from a human donor with low-grade glioma or glioblastoma, undergoing nonglioma brain surgery, or in good health (not recorded which). The sequenced sample consisted of glioma tissue, nonneoplastic brain tissue, or PBMCs (not recorded which). V usage is TRBV20-1 and J usage is TRBJ2-7; no firm D call. The CDR3 is CSARPSQIPDYEQYF. As DNA, the CDR3 is TGCAGTGCTAGACCCTCACAAATACCCGACTACGAGCAGTACTTC.